One sample yielded the 18 T cell receptor beta chains listed below, sequenced in a study of spatial heterogeneity in lung cancer. Time point reported: blood at routine non-recurrence follow-up after resection. TCRs were sequenced from unsorted whole RNA of tumor, nontumor lung or PBMC. TCRdb independently ran MiXCR on the 5' RACE reads; one entry per CDR3 protein. The sample carries fewer than 60,000 distinct CDR3 sequences, more than 6.5% recorded once. The sequencing here drew on PBMCs, taken at follow-up. The origin of the receptors is a female donor with early-stage non-small cell lung cancer.

This clonotype showed up many times. The V and J genes are TRBV13 and TRBJ2-7, with TRBD2 as a possible D gene (5 bases). This CDR3 spans 18 amino acids. V lost 6 bases, J lost 4 bases, and 28 bases lay in between. Germline-derived CDR1 and CDR2 are PRHDT and FYEKMQ (reference sequence). The CDR3 sequence: CASSPSRAPLHHPYEQYF. The CDR3 nucleotides read TGTGCCAGCAGTCCCTCGCGGGCACCGTTACATCATCCGTACGAGCAGTACTTC.

The V call is TRBV4-1, the J call TRBJ2-5, with 7 bases aligning to TRBD1. Trimming removed 1 base from V and 1 base from J; junction bases left unmatched: 0. Germline assignment: CDR1 MGHRA and CDR2 YSYEKL. The CDR3 sequence is 14 residues long. Written as DNA, the CDR3 is TGCGCCAGCAGCCAAGGGGACAGCCAAGAGACCCAGTACTTC. Protein product: CASSQGDSQETQYF.

J is TRBJ2-4 and V is TRBV18; either TRBD1 or TRBD2 may supply D (5 bases each). V shed 3 bases and J shed 13 bases, with 13 bases lying between them. This CDR3 spans 12 amino acids. Germline V CDR1 and CDR2: KGHSH, LQKENI. The CDR3 spells CASSPQGEVQYF. CDR3 coding DNA: TGTGCCAGCTCACCTCAGGGAGAGGTGCAGTACTTC.

This clonotype was detected a few times. The V and J genes are TRBV6-5 and TRBJ2-1; 7 bases are a match to TRBD1. CDR3 length: 14 residues. Trimming removed 2 bases from V and 12 bases from J; junction bases left unmatched: 10. Germline V CDR1 and CDR2: MNHEY, SVGAGI. The CDR3 spells CASSYPDRTAGQFF. CDR3 bases: TGTGCCAGCAGTTACCCGGACAGGACGGCTGGGCAGTTCTTC.

This clonotype was detected many times. The J gene is TRBJ1-5, the V gene TRBV7-9; the D is unclear. Germline V CDR1 and CDR2: SEHNR, FQNEAQ (reference sequence). Trimming stripped 4 bases from V and 7 bases from J, with 11 bases between. This CDR3 is built from 13 residues. In DNA, the CDR3 is TGTGCCAGCAGCTCCGGACTTGGCCAGCCCCAGCATTTT. Its protein is CASSSGLGQPQHF. Complete variable domain (other parts from reference TRBV7-9 and TRBJ1-5): DTGVSQNPRHKITKRGQNVTFRCDPISEHNRLYWYRQTLGQGPEFLTYFQNEAQLEKSRLLSDRFSAERPKGSFSTLEIQRTEQGDSAMYLCASSSGLGQPQHFGDGTRLSIL.

This clonotype occurred many times. This chain uses TRBV10-1 with TRBJ1-1; D not certain. Trimming took 7 bases from V and 5 from J, leaving 14 bases between them. Per the germline V gene, CDR1 is WNHNN and CDR2 is SYGVQD (reference sequence). This CDR3 is built from 13 residues. As DNA, the CDR3 is TGCGCCAGCATGAGAAGTGGAGGAACTGAAGCTTTCTTT. It yields the protein CASMRSGGTEAFF.

This clonotype was seen repeatedly, ten times or more. The rearrangement links TRBV12-3 or TRBV12-4 to TRBJ2-4; D tentatively reads TRBD1 or TRBD2 (5 bases each). This CDR3 is 16 amino acids long. Trimming shortened V by 5 bases and J by 1 base, and 15 bases separated the two germline ends. This CDR3 is CASSEDIGIAKNIQYF. Here the CDR3 DNA reads TGTGCCAGCAGTGAGGACATCGGGATCGCCAAAAACATTCAGTACTTC.

This clonotype has more than one count but fewer than ten. The chain uses TRBV6-5 and TRBJ2-1; 11 nucleotides agree with TRBD2. CDR1 and CDR2 (germline): MNHEY, SVGAGI. This CDR3 has 15 amino acids. V shed 6 bases, J shed 3 bases, and the junction held 4 bases outside the gene matches. The CDR3 region is CASRSLAGGYNEQFF. The CDR3 DNA follows: TGTGCCAGCAGAAGTCTAGCGGGGGGCTACAATGAGCAGTTCTTC.

This clonotype was detected ten times or more. The chain links TRBV5-4 to TRBJ2-5, with 9 nucleotides matching TRBD1. The germline V gene has CDR1 SGHNT and CDR2 YYREEE (reference sequence). CDR3 length: 16 residues. V lost 4 bases and J lost 3; bases outside the gene matches: 10. The CDR3 loop is CASSAGQGDGEETQYF. The CDR3, as DNA: TGTGCCAGCAGCGCGGGACAGGGAGACGGGGAAGAGACCCAGTACTTC.

This clonotype was counted many times. The genes are TRBV5-1 and TRBJ2-1; TRBD1 matches at 7 bases. CDR1 SGHRS and CDR2 YFSETQ come from the germline V gene. V lost 0 bases to trimming and J lost 7 bases; unmatched junction nucleotides: 1. This CDR3 has 13 amino acids. The CDR3 sequence is CASSLETGNEQFF. The CDR3 nucleotides are TGCGCCAGCAGCTTGGAGACAGGGAATGAGCAGTTCTTC.

The chain joins TRBV20-1 to TRBJ1-4, with TRBD1 identical over 8 bases. This CDR3 is 15 amino acids long. The V and J ends lost 2 bases and 3 bases, in that order; junction bases with no gene match: 5. Germline CDR1 DFQATT, CDR2 SNEGSKA (reference sequence). CDR3 sequence (DNA): TGCAGTGCTAGATCCCAACAGGGGGCTAATGAAAAACTGTTTTTT. The encoded protein is CSARSQQGANEKLFF.

The table lists this clonotype with many counts. This sequence joins TRBV27 and TRBJ2-7; 8 bases are shared with TRBD2. The germline CDR1 and CDR2 sequences are MNHEY and SMNVEV (reference sequence). Trimming removed 5 bases from V and 2 bases from J; junction bases left unmatched: 2. The CDR3 length is 13 residues. This chain's CDR3 is CASSPGGPYEQYF. CDR3 DNA sequence: TGTGCCAGCAGTCCGGGGGGGCCCTACGAGCAGTACTTC.

V and J are TRBV6-8 and TRBJ2-5; D unclear. The V and J ends lost 7 bases and 1 base respectively, with 10 bases between them. The germline CDR1 and CDR2 sequences are MNHGY and SAAAGT. The CDR3 has 13 amino acids. Here the CDR3 DNA reads TGTGCCAGCACCCCCCCGACCCAAGAGACCCAGTACTTC. Protein sequence: CASTPPTQETQYF.

In this sample, this clonotype turned up a few times. This rearrangement joins TRBV4-2 to TRBJ2-7; maybe TRBD1 (6 bases). V lost 1 base and J 2 bases, leaving 12 bases between the germline ends. The CDR3 is 15 amino acids. Germline V gene data show CDR1 as LGHNA and CDR2 as YNFKEQ. The CDR3 loop is CASSQVSGQTYEQYF. CDR3 nucleotide sequence: TGTGCCAGCAGCCAAGTTTCCGGACAGACCTACGAGCAGTACTTC.

This clonotype was seen many times. This chain connects TRBV6-2 or TRBV6-3 to TRBJ2-1; 12 bases fit TRBD2. J lost 7 bases, V lost 4 bases, and 8 bases had no gene match. The V gene's germline CDR1 is MNHEY and CDR2 SVGEGT. The CDR3 has 16 residues. CDR3 protein: CASSWMGLAGLNEQFF. The DNA for the CDR3 is TGTGCCAGCAGTTGGATGGGACTAGCGGGTCTTAATGAGCAGTTCTTC.

The chain carries TRBV7-2 and TRBJ2-6; TRBD2 agrees at 8 bases. The CDR3 contains 16 residues. Germline V lookup: CDR1 SGHTA, CDR2 FQGNSA. J gave up 2 bases and V 5 bases, and 5 bases lay outside the gene matches. The CDR3 DNA follows: TGTGCCAGCAGCCCGCGAGCGGGGGCTGGGGCCAACGTCCTGACTTTC. Translation: CASSPRAGAGANVLTF.

This clonotype was observed a handful of times. The J gene is TRBJ1-3, the V gene TRBV18; D remains ambiguous. Germline loops: CDR1 KGHSH, CDR2 LQKENI. This CDR3 has 14 amino acids. V was shortened by 3 bases and J by 0 bases, with 6 bases between the two germline ends. The CDR3: CASSPDVSGNTIYF. In DNA form, the CDR3 reads TGTGCCAGCTCACCGGACGTCTCTGGAAACACCATATATTTT.

In its sample, this clonotype was seen many times. The rearrangement uses TRBV10-2 and TRBJ2-7; D remains unclear. This CDR3 region has 12 residues. Germline values: CDR1 WSHSY, CDR2 SAAADI. V was trimmed by 4 bases and J by 2 bases, leaving 6 bases between them. DNA of the CDR3: TGCGCCAGCAGTGCGGGCACCTACGAGCAGTACTTC. Protein product: CASSAGTYEQYF.